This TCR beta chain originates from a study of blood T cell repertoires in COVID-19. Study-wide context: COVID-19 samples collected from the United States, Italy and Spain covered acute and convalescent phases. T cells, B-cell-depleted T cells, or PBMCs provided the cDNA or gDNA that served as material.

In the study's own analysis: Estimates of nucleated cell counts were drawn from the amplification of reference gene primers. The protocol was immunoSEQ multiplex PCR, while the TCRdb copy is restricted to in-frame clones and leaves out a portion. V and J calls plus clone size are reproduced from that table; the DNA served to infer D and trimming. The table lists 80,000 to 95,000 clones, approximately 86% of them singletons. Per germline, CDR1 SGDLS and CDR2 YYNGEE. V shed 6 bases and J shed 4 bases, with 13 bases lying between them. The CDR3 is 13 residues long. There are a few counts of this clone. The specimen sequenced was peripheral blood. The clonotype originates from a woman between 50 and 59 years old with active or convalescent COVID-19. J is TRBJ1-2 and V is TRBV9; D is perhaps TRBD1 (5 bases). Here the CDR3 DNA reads TGTGCCAGCACCCCCGGGCAGGGCTATGGCTACACCTTC. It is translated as CASTPGQGYGYTF.